A single sample is the source of the 20 T cell receptor beta chains below, sequenced in a study of shared clonotypes between healthy human individuals. Profiled with immunoSEQ multiplex PCR; TCRdb holds only in-frame clones, not every one. Of 1,400,000 or so clones listed, less than 99% are singletons. The sequenced sample was naive CD4+ T cells sorted from blood. Described subset: CD45RA+ positively selected. These receptors all stem from a man between 25 and 39 years old in good health.

The chain is built from TRBV4-2 and TRBJ1-3; tentatively, D is TRBD1 (6 bases). Trimming removed 3 bases at V and 7 bases at J, with 16 bases between. Germline CDR1 LGHNA, CDR2 YNFKEQ. This CDR3 contains 15 residues. The CDR3 protein is CASSHRQVGSNTIYF. Here the CDR3 DNA reads TGTGCCAGCAGCCATAGACAGGTCGGGTCGAACACCATATATTTT.

The rearrangement uses TRBV2 and TRBJ1-2; 7 bases match TRBD1. This CDR3 contains 16 residues. CDR1 and CDR2 (germline): SNHLY, FYNNEI. J was trimmed by 4 bases and V by 5 bases; bases with no gene match: 13. CDR3 in DNA: TGTGCCAGCAGTAACAAAGCGAGGACAGGAAGCTATGGCTACACCTTC. As protein: CASSNKARTGSYGYTF.

This chain links TRBV25-1 with TRBJ2-7; perhaps TRBD1 as D (5 bases). The CDR3 runs to 11 residues. With 8 bases removed from V and 5 bases from J, the gap between germline ends came to 10 bases. The germline V gene encodes CDR1 MGHDK and CDR2 SYGVNS. The CDR3 spells CASQGQDEQYF. For the CDR3, the DNA is TGTGCCAGCCAGGGCCAAGACGAGCAGTACTTC.

The chain carries TRBV18 and TRBJ2-2; 13 bases align to TRBD2. This CDR3 region has 17 residues. Germline CDR1 KGHSH, CDR2 LQKENI. V lost 3 bases and J lost 5; bases outside the gene matches: 6. The CDR3: CASSPRTSGSRTGELFF. The CDR3 DNA is TGTGCCAGCTCACCTCGGACTAGCGGGAGTCGTACCGGGGAGCTGTTTTTT.

The chain has TRBV5-4 and TRBJ1-1, with D perhaps TRBD1 (6 bases). The CDR3 extends over 14 amino acids. The germline CDR1 and CDR2 sequences are SGHNT and YYREEE (reference sequence). Trimming removed 4 bases at V and 2 bases at J, with 12 bases between. The CDR3 DNA reads TGTGCCAGCAGCCGGGGGGGGCGTAACACTGAAGCTTTCTTT. This codes for CASSRGGRNTEAFF.

The CDR3 region is CASSRTGGVTGYEQYF. In nucleotides, the CDR3 is TGTGCCAGCAGCAGGACTGGGGGGGTCACTGGTTACGAGCAGTACTTC. The V and J genes are TRBV9 and TRBJ2-7, with 7 bases aligning to TRBD2. The J segment lost 4 bases and the V segment lost 4 bases, leaving 14 bases of the junction unmatched. CDR1 and CDR2 from the germline V gene are SGDLS and YYNGEE. The CDR3 runs 16 residues.

The chain is built from TRBV7-9 and TRBJ2-1; 14 bases match TRBD2. The V gene's germline CDR1 is SEHNR and CDR2 FQNEAQ (reference sequence). This CDR3 has 17 residues. With 1 base clipped from V and 6 bases from J, the junction kept 5 bases outside the gene matches. CDR3 bases: TGTGCCAGCAGCTTAGGGGGACTAGCGGGAGTCCCCAATGAGCAGTTCTTC. Encoded protein: CASSLGGLAGVPNEQFF. Full variable domain (missing parts from reference TRBV7-9 and TRBJ2-1): DTGVSQNPRHKITKRGQNVTFRCDPISEHNRLYWYRQTLGQGPEFLTYFQNEAQLEKSRLLSDRFSAERPKGSFSTLEIQRTEQGDSAMYLCASSLGGLAGVPNEQFFGPGTRLTVL.

Turning to this clone: Other DNA sequences in the same sample also yield this CDR3. This chain connects TRBV28 to TRBJ2-7; D is uncertain. Trimming removed 5 bases from V and 1 base from J, with 3 bases in between. The CDR3 has 11 residues. Looked up from germline, CDR1 is MDHEN and CDR2 is SYDVKM. Written as DNA, the CDR3 is TGTGCCAGCAGTGCTTCCTACGAGCAGTACTTC. It translates to CASSASYEQYF.

The V call is TRBV7-2, the J call TRBJ2-5, with D possibly being TRBD2 (6 bases). CDR1 SGHTA and CDR2 FQGNSA come from the germline V gene. The germline V and J ends were trimmed by 3 bases and 4 bases, with 18 bases remaining between them. CDR3 length equals 16 residues. CDR3 sequence (DNA): TGTGCCAGCAGCTTTGGCTACAGCGGGTTCCGAGAGACCCAGTACTTC. Its protein product is CASSFGYSGFRETQYF.

V and J are TRBV7-9 and TRBJ2-7; D is perhaps TRBD2 (7 bases). Germline V gives CDR1 SEHNR, CDR2 FQNEAQ (reference sequence). The CDR3 runs 15 residues. V was shortened by 5 bases and J by 1 base, with 15 bases between the two germline ends. CDR3 sequence reads: CASSAWEGGSYEQYF. CDR3 coding DNA: TGTGCCAGCAGCGCGTGGGAGGGGGGATCCTACGAGCAGTACTTC.

The chain couples TRBV20-1 to TRBJ2-1; 9 positions match TRBD2. Per the germline V gene, CDR1 is DFQATT and CDR2 is SNEGSKA (reference sequence). This CDR3 contains 11 residues. This CDR3 is CSAGLASEQFF. The CDR3, as DNA: TGCAGCGCGGGACTAGCATCTGAGCAGTTCTTC.

This clone was picked up one time. This chain uses TRBV9 with TRBJ2-1; perhaps TRBD2 as D (6 bases). Germline-derived CDR1 and CDR2 are SGDLS and YYNGEE. The length of the CDR3 is 14 residues. Trimming removed 3 bases from V and 7 bases from J, with 14 bases in between. CDR3 sequence: CASSDPGRRNEQFF. CDR3 sequence (DNA): TGTGCCAGCAGCGATCCCGGGAGACGAAATGAGCAGTTCTTC.

V and J are TRBV6-5 and TRBJ2-7; perhaps TRBD2 as D (6 bases). There are 15 residues in the CDR3. CDR1 is MNHEY and CDR2 is SVGAGI in the germline V gene. The V end lost 4 bases, the J end lost 3 bases, and 16 bases lay between the germline ends. The CDR3 spells CASSLYGTQIYEQYF. DNA of the CDR3: TGTGCCAGCAGTTTATACGGGACTCAGATCTACGAGCAGTACTTC.

The V gene is TRBV10-3, the J gene TRBJ1-2, with D possibly being TRBD1 (6 bases). The germline V gene has CDR1 ENHRY and CDR2 SYGVKD. There are 14 residues in the CDR3. The germline V and J ends were trimmed by 3 bases and 6 bases, with 14 bases remaining between them. CDR3 nucleotide sequence: TGTGCCATCAGTGAATACAGGGCGGAGGATGGCTACACCTTC. Protein sequence: CAISEYRAEDGYTF.

The chain employs TRBV15 and TRBJ1-1; D is ambiguous. CDR1 and CDR2 (germline): LNHNV, YYDKDF (reference sequence). V was cut by 5 bases and J by 2 bases, with 15 bases left in between. CDR3 size: 15 residues. CDR3 coding DNA: TGTGCCACCAGCGGGAGTTGGCCTTTCAACACTGAAGCTTTCTTT. Protein product: CATSGSWPFNTEAFF.

The chain is built from TRBV29-1 and TRBJ2-5; D not resolved. The germline V gene has CDR1 SQVTM and CDR2 ANQGSEA. With 2 bases removed from V and 5 bases from J, the gap between germline ends came to 9 bases. The CDR3 length is 12 residues. The CDR3 DNA reads as TGCAGCGTTGAATTCATAACGGAGACCCAGTACTTC. This gives the protein CSVEFITETQYF.

This chain links TRBV7-3 with TRBJ1-2, with unresolved D. Germline V lookup: CDR1 SGHTA, CDR2 FQGTGA. The V gene lost 5 bases and the J gene lost 8 bases, with 18 bases spanning the gap. The CDR3 extends over 14 amino acids. The CDR3 loop is CASSPAGQLSGYTF. CDR3 bases: TGTGCCAGCAGCCCCGCCGGGCAGTTGTCGGGCTACACCTTC.

The chain is built from TRBV10-3 and TRBJ2-1; the D is unclear. From germline, CDR1 is ENHRY and CDR2 SYGVKD. V shed 6 bases and J shed 6 bases, with 12 bases lying between them. This CDR3 is built from 13 residues. As DNA, the CDR3 is TGTGCCATCAGCGGACGGGCAATCAATGAGCAGTTCTTC. Its translation is CAISGRAINEQFF.

This sequence joins TRBV15 and TRBJ2-1; 7 bases are a match to TRBD1. V gave up 4 bases and J gave up 7 bases; unmatched junction bases: 10. Germline V gene sequence: CDR1 LNHNV, CDR2 YYDKDF (reference sequence). The CDR3 extends over 15 amino acids. The CDR3 reads CATSTGQDWRNEQFF. The CDR3 nucleotides read TGTGCCACCAGCACTGGACAGGATTGGCGGAATGAGCAGTTCTTC.

CDR3 in amino acids: CASSTPGTIYNEQFF. The CDR3, as DNA: TGTGCCAGCAGTACCCCCGGGACTATATACAATGAGCAGTTCTTC. The genes are TRBV9 and TRBJ2-1; TRBD2 aligns across 7 bases. This CDR3 contains 15 residues. Germline lookup yields CDR1 SGDLS and CDR2 YYNGEE. Trimming cost V 5 bases and J 4 bases; bases outside gene matches: 9.